This T cell receptor (beta chain) was captured in a study of CD8 T cells in ankylosing spondylitis. Germline V gene data show CDR1 as DFQATT and CDR2 as SNEGSKA (reference sequence). V lost 6 bases and J lost 3; bases outside the gene matches: 11. The CDR3 extends over 15 amino acids. This clonotype was counted many times. The antigen is undetermined. Findings and limits, study-wide: Reportedly, disease-linked clones are significantly enriched in ankylosing spondylitis patients' matched synovial fluid.

TCRdb independently ran MiXCR on the 5' RACE reads; one entry per CDR3 protein. The sample records a few hundred thousand distinct CDR3 sequences, roughly 11% being singletons. The chain uses TRBV20-1 and TRBJ2-3, with 8 bases fitting TRBD1. The TCR was taken from a female donor with ankylosing spondylitis or in good health (not recorded which). The sample comprised blood, either unsorted or a sorted T cell fraction (not recorded which). The CDR3, as DNA: TGCAGTGCCCTCGGACAGGGATTAGGAACAGATACGCAGTATTTT. Encoded protein: CSALGQGLGTDTQYF.